The next 2 T cell receptor beta chains were all read from a single sample in a study of cytomegalovirus exposure and HLA in healthy donors. 13 Jbeta primers and 60 Vbeta primers were used for the PCR. Assay: immunoSEQ multiplex PCR; the TCRdb copy retains only in-frame clones and omits some. The sample has approximately 35,000 clones, roughly 84% seen once. Sequences were obtained from PBMCs. Receptors were obtained from a woman aged 18-35 years in good health and CMV-seronegative.

The CDR3 DNA reads as TGTGCCAGCAGTAATCCGGGACAGTCCTACGAGCAGTACTTC. The encoded protein is CASSNPGQSYEQYF. This chain connects TRBV6-6 to TRBJ2-5, with 7 bases that match TRBD1. The DNA end is a closer match to TRBJ2-7, so the J assignment may be wrong. The CDR3 is 14 residues long. Germline values: CDR1 MNHNY, CDR2 SVGAGI (reference sequence).

V and J are TRBV9 and TRBJ2-7; 9 bases fit TRBD1. In germline, CDR1 is SGDLS, CDR2 YYNGEE. With 4 bases clipped from V and 1 base from J, the junction kept 3 bases outside the gene matches. The CDR3 runs 14 residues. The DNA of the CDR3 is TGTGCCAGCAGCCTAGACAGGGGGTCCTACGAGCAGTACTTC. Amino acids: CASSLDRGSYEQYF. The variable domain in full, completed from reference TRBV9 and TRBJ2-7, reads DSGVTQTPKHLITATGQRVTLRCSPRSGDLSVYWYQQSLDQGLQFLIQYYNGEERAKGNILERFSAQQFPDLHSELNLSSLELGDSALYFCASSLDRGSYEQYFGPGTRLTVT.